Sequencing of this T cell receptor (beta chain) was carried out in a study of cytomegalovirus exposure and HLA in healthy donors (TCRdb year 2017). About the full investigation: An earlier analysis of some 500 of the donors reported 250 to 300 Gb of sequence data and 100 million to 140 million unique TCR beta sequences from about 180 million T cells. Besides the first cohort of hundreds of subjects, a separate validation cohort made up of around 120 different subjects was used. Using immunosequencing, the study profiled T cell repertoires from some 670 subjects and related those repertoires to cytomegalovirus serostatus. Donor age, sex, ethnicity and CMV serostatus were compiled together with the repertoire data. An early release that covered more than 550 HLA-typed donors contained approximately 300 gigabases of sequencing data and 75 million to 100 million unique TCR sequences. In a later analysis, previously published TCR beta repertoires from 670 or so donors were re-analyzed and high-resolution HLA genotyping was added so that TCR occurrence patterns could be studied. Among the approximately 400 genotyped donors, around 81% belonged to the genetic ancestry cluster associated with self-reported Caucasian donors. About five DR-DQ haplotypes were treated as single units for association and clustering because of strong linkage in the cohort. An earlier analysis of more than 450 of the donors used high-throughput TCR beta sequencing to judge whether each TCR beta V gene segment behaved as functional or pseudogenic. The study was designed to test whether signatures of past pathogen exposure could be identified by cataloging public T cell receptors. HLA typing included class I and class II loci at four-digit resolution. Across around 400 genotyped donors of the cohort, an average of approximately 200,000 unique TCR beta nucleotide sequences per donor were sequenced, and 15% to 20% of those sequences were non-productive. A later genetic analysis took genome-wide SNP genotypes for about three fifths of the 666 donors and used that subset as a discovery cohort. Rather than drawing on any new phenotypic data, the later analysis identified candidate immune exposures from TCR beta sequences and the way those sequences occurred across donors. All discovery cohort repertoires had been generated on a single sequencing platform. Typing coverage varied by locus: 629-630 donors for A, B, C, DRB1 and DQB1; 500 to 550 for DQA1; over 600 for DPA1; 450 to 480 for DPB1. The study combined high-throughput TCR immunosequencing, statistical association of individual TCRs with disease status, and machine learning to predict cytomegalovirus infection status. General findings and caveats noted by the study authors: A later analysis reported that several top co-occurrence clusters appeared linked to parvovirus B19, influenza, CMV and Epstein-Barr virus. The presence/absence analyses assumed that sequencing depth was roughly uniform across donors, and that assumption may not be true. Strong co-occurrence of HLA alleles, especially DR and DQ, made assigning TCR associations to individual alleles difficult. In a later analysis, the rate of TCR association differed among HLA loci, with DRB1 alleles having the most associated TCRs and HLA-C alleles having the fewest. The earlier analysis of approximately 590 of the donors excluded some 15 rarely observed V segments, including chromosome 9 orphons, because counts were too low. A further reported finding was that TCR beta sequences accurately predicted the HLA-A and HLA-B alleles for most subjects in the first cohort. While some public TCRs were present in many individuals, most TCR sequences turned up only very rarely across donors. A group of highly shared sequence variants was considered likely to be a technical artifact of the sequencing pipeline. In vitro tests confirmed that a few of the cytomegalovirus-associated TCR beta chains recognize cytomegalovirus antigens. A later genetic analysis associated a missense DCLRE1C variant with V-gene and J-gene trimming of TCR beta chains, and an independent cohort replicated the association. In a later analysis, HLA-associated TCR beta chains were found to be more clonally expanded and to have lower generation probabilities than equally common non-associated chains. The cohort was sequenced for TCR beta chains only, and without alpha or paired-chain data the features that could be detected were limited. A later analysis found that most CMV-associated TCR beta chains appeared HLA-restricted, with HLA associations seemingly driven largely by CMV exposure. A total of roughly 160 TCR beta chains were listed by the study as associated with cytomegalovirus. Because HLA typing was missing for some donors at each locus, association tests included only the typed subset. At a false discovery rate of 0.05, a later analysis linked under 20,000 TCR beta sequences to specific HLA alleles. In an earlier analysis of some 540 of the donors, most TCR beta V segments appeared in productive rearrangements about 87% or about 30% of the time, broadly matching IMGT annotations. The authors suggested that the approach could potentially be generalized to other disease states and immunological phenotypes. Correlated functional status among segregating V segments might reflect linkage disequilibrium, but an unknown experimental factor could not be ruled out. For the cohort, immune exposure information was limited to CMV serostatus. In both the original and validation cohorts, the classifier was reported to diagnose cytomegalovirus status with high specificity and sensitivity. In a later genetic analysis, fewer N-insertions in productive TCRs were reported among donors in an Asian-associated ancestry cluster than the approximately 710-donor mean.

Comment on this clone: Its antigen remains unidentified. No base quality values were provided; no much bigger clone lies one nucleotide off.

Library preparation employed the immunoSEQ multiplex PCR assay. For the multiplex PCR, a mixture combining 60 forward primers for TCR Vbeta segments and 13 reverse primers for TCR Jbeta segments was used. A multiplex PCR assay on genomic DNA amplified the CDR3 region of rearranged TCR beta genes. On the Illumina HiSeq System, the amplified TCR beta libraries were sequenced as 87-base-pair reads. The authors' pipeline ran thus. In a later analysis, roughly 80 million unique TCR beta chains were counted across the 650 to 700 repertoires, and roughly 11 million of these chains were shared by at least two donors. Raw reads were error-corrected and collapsed into unique sequences with a nearest-neighbor algorithm that merged closely related sequences to remove PCR and sequencing errors. V, D and J gene segments were assigned by aligning CDR3 sequences to IMGT reference sequences. For a sequence to be retained, a match of at least six nucleotides was required to both a V gene segment and a J gene segment. Rearrangements were called productive when the CDR3 lacked stop codons and stayed in frame with V and J; all others were non-productive. CDR3 was defined according to IMGT convention as the region running from the second conserved V-encoded cysteine to the conserved J-encoded phenylalanine. In an earlier analysis of more than 550 of the donors, sequences lacking an unambiguous match to a single V gene segment were excluded. In an earlier analysis of 587 of the donors, V segments were called functional above 56.7% productive rearrangements and were called segregating when the between-donor standard deviation exceeded 5%. A statistical classification framework was developed to diagnose cytomegalovirus status using the catalog of TCR beta chain sequences. A later analysis assigned V and J genes by comparing TCR nucleotide sequences with IMGT/GENE-DB human TR gene sequences. The TCRdist pipeline was used in a later analysis to assign CDR3 sequences and most-parsimonious VDJ recombination scenarios. In a later analysis, each TCR beta chain was defined by its CDR3 amino acid sequence together with its V-gene family, and reads without a unique V-gene family were excluded. In a later analysis, a few hundred highly shared, low-generation-probability nucleotide sequences were removed to address suspected cross-contamination and a sequencing artifact. In a later analysis, a clonal expansion index was calculated for each public chain from normalized within-repertoire ranks of inferred template counts. Generation probabilities in a later analysis came from a VDJ recombination model fitted to out-of-frame rearrangements, and those results were checked against IGoR. In a later analysis, TCR-TCR, TCR-HLA and TCR-CMV co-occurrence was scored with hypergeometric tests, and a repertoire-size bias correction was applied to TCR pairs. A later analysis estimated false discovery rates by permuting HLA or CMV assignments 20 times. A later analysis grouped co-occurring TCRs with DBSCAN, adding TCRdist sequence similarity when clustering within HLA-allele-positive subsets. For co-occurrence clustering, repertoires with fewer than 30,000 or more than 120,000 public chains were excluded, along with four or five repertoires with anomalous nucleotide sharing. TCRdb provides this immuneACCESS table in a form limited to in-frame rearrangements. Some clones are lacking; in checked studies, under half of them reflect an unresolved V gene, and why the rest are absent is not known. The V and J calls and the clone size are those of that table, but D and trimming were determined from the DNA. This sample is represented by more than 130,000 clones; roughly 79% of them were singletons. The ten top clones hold about 2.5% of the sample.

The cohort comprised some 700 healthy bone marrow donors. At the time of sampling, all cohort members were nominally healthy, though unrecorded immune exposures were likely present. The donor was CMV seronegative and belonged to the group of 350 to 400 seronegative cohort members. Every donor gave a peripheral blood sample, and the peripheral blood mononuclear cells from that sample were used for TCR beta sequencing. Genomic DNA extraction from the blood cell samples was performed with the Qiagen DNeasy Blood Extraction Kit. The sequenced sample was PBMCs. The sequence was obtained from a male donor in good health and CMV-seronegative.

The sequenced DNA is TGTGCCAGCAGTTCGCTTCCGGGACAGGGGACCTACGAGCAGTACTTC. Its protein is CASSSLPGQGTYEQYF. The sequence is built from TRBV27 and TRBJ2-7; 10 bases in the middle match TRBD1. Sequences MNHEY (CDR1) and SMNVEV (CDR2) are obtained from the germline V gene (reference sequence). From the cysteine through the phenylalanine, the CDR3 covers 16 amino acids. Only the CDR3 portion is preserved as DNA: 48 bases, with reading frame beginning at the first base. V has 4 bases trimmed and J has 2 bases trimmed; junction bases matching no gene number 8.